A selection of T cell receptor beta chains follows, all from one sample in a study of blood T cell repertoires in COVID-19. Here immunoSEQ multiplex PCR was the method, and the copy in TCRdb shows in-frame clones only, minus some. The data contain roughly 180,000 clones, about 78% of them singletons. The sample taken for sequencing was peripheral blood. These TCRs come from a woman between 45 and 60 years old with active or convalescent COVID-19. Each CDR3 is given with its conserved first and last residue. The order of the fields is D gene, J gene, clone size, V gene, CDR3 DNA, CDR3 protein. A D gene is named only where the DNA matches it firmly. Size values are once, few and many counts, or a class for expanded clones, and some rows have none.

-,TRBJ2-7,-,TRBV10-3,TGTGCCATCAGGGACAGTGGAATGTCCTACGAGCAGTACTTC,CAIRDSGMSYEQYF
-,TRBJ1-3,-,TRBV19,TGTGCCAGTACCCTCAACACAGGGTACTCTGGAAACACCATATATTTT,CASTLNTGYSGNTIYF
TRBD1,TRBJ1-6,-,TRBV7-2,TGTGCCAGCAGCCCGGGACAGGGAGGGCCACCCCTCCACTTT,CASSPGQGGPPLHF
-,TRBJ1-3,-,TRBV29-1,TGCAGCGTTGAACGCGACAAGGGAGGGGAAGGAAACACCATATATTTT,CSVERDKGGEGNTIYF
-,TRBJ1-4,-,TRBV28,TGTGCCAGCAGCCTCCCTGGCAGGGAGGATGAAAAACTGTTTTTT,CASSLPGREDEKLFF
TRBD2,TRBJ2-3,-,TRBV7-2,TGTGCCAGCAGCTCCGGACTAGTCACAGATACGCAGTATTTT,CASSSGLVTDTQYF
TRBD1,TRBJ2-5,-,TRBV6-5,TGTGCCAGCAGTTACTATACGGACAGGGGGCCAGAGACCCAGTACTTC,CASSYYTDRGPETQYF
TRBD1,TRBJ1-5,-,TRBV7-2,TGTGCCAGCAGCGCTACAGGGGGCAATCAGCCCCAGCATTTT,CASSATGGNQPQHF
-,TRBJ2-7,-,TRBV3-1/TRBV3-2,TGTGCCAGCGCGTCTAGCTCCTACGAGCAGTACTTC,CASASSSYEQYF
TRBD2,TRBJ2-1,-,TRBV18,TGTGCCAGCTCACCAGGGGGGGGGTACAATGAGCAGTTCTTC,CASSPGGGYNEQFF
TRBD1,TRBJ2-7,-,TRBV6-1,TGTGCCAGCAGTGAAGTGAGACAGGGTGGACTTTCGGGGGAGCAGTACTTC,CASSEVRQGGLSGEQYF
TRBD2,TRBJ2-3,-,TRBV28,TGTGCCAGCAGTCCCGGGGGGTCCACAGATACGCAGTATTTT,CASSPGGSTDTQYF
TRBD2,TRBJ2-1,once,TRBV27,TGTGCCAGCAGTTTGGCTAGCGGGGCGAATGAGCAGTTCTTC,CASSLASGANEQFF
-,TRBJ1-5,-,TRBV6-5,TGTGCCAGCAGCGGACAGTTCAACAATCAGCCCCAGCATTTT,CASSGQFNNQPQHF
TRBD2,TRBJ2-3,few,TRBV9,TGTGCCAGCAGCGCTGGACTAGCGGGGGGGCAAGCGACAGATACGCAGTATTTT,CASSAGLAGGQATDTQYF
-,TRBJ2-5,-,TRBV3-1/TRBV3-2,TGTGCCAGCAGCCAGGGAGGAGGGGAGACCCAGTACTTC,CASSQGGGETQYF
TRBD1,TRBJ1-4,-,TRBV15,TGTGCCACCAGCAGGGCCGGACAGGGGAATGAAAAACTGTTTTTT,CATSRAGQGNEKLFF
-,TRBJ1-3,-,TRBV3-1/TRBV3-2,TGTGCCAGCAGCCAAGAAAGGGGGGGAGGAACCCGAAACACCATATATTTT,CASSQERGGGTRNTIYF
-,TRBJ1-4,-,TRBV4-3,TGCGCCAGCAGCCAAGATTGGAGTTCCACTAATGAAAAACTGTTTTTT,CASSQDWSSTNEKLFF
-,TRBJ1-5,once,TRBV7-2,TGTGCCAGCAGCTTAGAACTCAATCAGCCCCAGCATTTT,CASSLELNQPQHF
-,TRBJ2-6,few,TRBV7-9,TGTGGCCACTTGGGGCGCCGCCCTGGGGCCAACGTCCTGACTTTC,CGHLGRRPGANVLTF
-,TRBJ1-3,once,TRBV19,TGTGCCAGTACAAATGTTGGAAACACCATATATTTT,CASTNVGNTIYF
-,TRBJ1-2,few,TRBV19,TGTGCCAGTACCCTCAGCATAGACAGAGCTAACTATGGCTACACCTTC,CASTLSIDRANYGYTF
TRBD2,TRBJ2-1,-,TRBV28,TGTGCCAGCAGGAAGAGCGGGAGACCCCCCAATGAGCAGTTCTTC,CASRKSGRPPNEQFF
-,TRBJ2-7,few,TRBV5-1,TGCGCCAGCAGCTTGGTTGACAGTACCTACGAGCAGTACTTC,CASSLVDSTYEQYF
-,TRBJ1-2,-,TRBV6-4,TGTGCCAGCAAGATATCATCGGGTAACTATGGCTACACCTTC,CASKISSGNYGYTF
-,TRBJ1-1,few,TRBV28,TGTGCCAGCAGTCCCAATCGGGAGAACACTGAAGCTTTCTTT,CASSPNRENTEAFF
TRBD1,TRBJ1-3,-,TRBV30,TGTGCCTGGAGGGTACAGGGGTGGGGAAACACCATATATTTT,CAWRVQGWGNTIYF
-,TRBJ1-3,-,TRBV3-1/TRBV3-2,TGTGCCAGCAGCCAACAGGGCCTCTCTGGAAACACCATATATTTT,CASSQQGLSGNTIYF
TRBD2,TRBJ2-2,-,TRBV9,TGTGCCAGCAGCGTAGCTAGCGGGGCTAACACCGGGGAGCTGTTTTTT,CASSVASGANTGELFF
TRBD1,TRBJ1-5,-,TRBV7-2,TGTGCCAGCAGCTGGGGGACAGGGGTTCGCAATCAGCCCCAGCATTTT,CASSWGTGVRNQPQHF
TRBD1,TRBJ1-1,-,TRBV28,TGTGCCAGCAGTTTAGGGACAGGGGGCACTACGGCTTTCTTT,CASSLGTGGTTAFF
TRBD2,TRBJ2-2,once,TRBV11-1,TGTGCCAGCAGTCCAGCGGGGGTCACCGGGGAGCTGTTTTTT,CASSPAGVTGELFF
TRBD2,TRBJ2-6,few,TRBV27,TGTGCCAGCAGTCCGAGACTAGCGGGGGGGCGAGGGGCCAACGTCCTGACTTTC,CASSPRLAGGRGANVLTF
TRBD1,TRBJ1-2,once,TRBV30,TGTGCCTGGAGTGTATATGGACAGGGGGTTTTTAACTATGGCTACACCTTC,CAWSVYGQGVFNYGYTF
TRBD2,TRBJ2-3,-,TRBV4-2,TGTGCCAGCAGCCAAGGGAGCGGGACTTCTGTCACAGATACGCAGTATTTT,CASSQGSGTSVTDTQYF
TRBD1,TRBJ2-1,once,TRBV27,TGTGCCAGCAGGGACAGGGTGAGGTTAGCGGACTCCTACAATGAGCAGTTCTTC,CASRDRVRLADSYNEQFF
-,TRBJ1-2,few,TRBV11-1,TGTGCCAGCAGCTTCTTACAGGGAGGCTACACCTTC,CASSFLQGGYTF
TRBD2,TRBJ2-3,-,TRBV7-3,TGTGCCAGCAGCCAAGCGGGGGGACACACAGATACGCAGTATTTT,CASSQAGGHTDTQYF